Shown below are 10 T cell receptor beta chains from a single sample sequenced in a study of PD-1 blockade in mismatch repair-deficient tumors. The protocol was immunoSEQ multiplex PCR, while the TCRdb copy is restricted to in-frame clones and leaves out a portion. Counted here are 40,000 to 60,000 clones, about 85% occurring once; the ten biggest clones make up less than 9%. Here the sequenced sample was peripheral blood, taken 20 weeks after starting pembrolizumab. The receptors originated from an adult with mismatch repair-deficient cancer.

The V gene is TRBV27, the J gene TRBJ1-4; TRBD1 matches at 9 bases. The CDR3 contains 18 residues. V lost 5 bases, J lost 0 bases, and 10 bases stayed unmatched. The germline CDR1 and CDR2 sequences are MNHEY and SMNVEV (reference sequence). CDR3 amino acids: CASSHNRGPGATNEKLFF. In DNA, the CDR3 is TGTGCCAGCAGTCATAACAGGGGGCCCGGTGCAACTAATGAAAAACTGTTTTTT.

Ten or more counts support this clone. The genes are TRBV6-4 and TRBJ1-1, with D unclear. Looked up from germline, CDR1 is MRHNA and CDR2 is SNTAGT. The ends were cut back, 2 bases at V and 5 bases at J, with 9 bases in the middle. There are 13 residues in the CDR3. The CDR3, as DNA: TGTGCCAGCAGTGACGGTCCTCTTACTGAAGCTTTCTTT. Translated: CASSDGPLTEAFF.

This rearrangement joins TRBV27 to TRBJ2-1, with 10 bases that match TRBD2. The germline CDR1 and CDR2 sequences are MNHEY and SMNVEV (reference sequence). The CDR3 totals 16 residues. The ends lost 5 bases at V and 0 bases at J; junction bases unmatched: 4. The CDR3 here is CASSPKRGGSYNEQFF. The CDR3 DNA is TGTGCCAGCAGTCCAAAGCGGGGGGGCTCCTACAATGAGCAGTTCTTC.

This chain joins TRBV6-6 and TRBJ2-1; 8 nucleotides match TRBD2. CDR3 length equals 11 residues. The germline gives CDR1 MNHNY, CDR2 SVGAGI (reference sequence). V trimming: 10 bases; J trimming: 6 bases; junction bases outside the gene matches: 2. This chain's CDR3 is CAMGLGNEQFF. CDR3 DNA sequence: TGTGCCATGGGACTAGGCAATGAGCAGTTCTTC.

This CDR3 is CASRGLAGANETDTQYF. CDR3 nucleotide sequence: TGTGCCAGCAGAGGACTAGCGGGAGCTAATGAGACAGATACGCAGTATTTT. The V gene is TRBV7-9, the J gene TRBJ2-3; 13 positions match TRBD2. Germline values: CDR1 SEHNR, CDR2 FQNEAQ (reference sequence). V was clipped by 6 bases and J by 3 bases; unmatched bases: 9. The length of the CDR3 is 17 residues. The full variable domain, its missing parts supplied by reference TRBV7-9 and TRBJ2-3, is DTGVSQNPRHKITKRGQNVTFRCDPISEHNRLYWYRQTLGQGPEFLTYFQNEAQLEKSRLLSDRFSAERPKGSFSTLEIQRTEQGDSAMYLCASRGLAGANETDTQYFGPGTRLTVL.

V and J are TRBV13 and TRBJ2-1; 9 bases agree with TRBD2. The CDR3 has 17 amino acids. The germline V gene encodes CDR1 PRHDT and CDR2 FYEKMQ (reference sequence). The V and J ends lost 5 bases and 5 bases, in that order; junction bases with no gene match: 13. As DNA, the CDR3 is TGTGCCAGCAGCCCCAGACCGGGACTAGCTGTGAACAATGAGCAGTTCTTC. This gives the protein CASSPRPGLAVNNEQFF.

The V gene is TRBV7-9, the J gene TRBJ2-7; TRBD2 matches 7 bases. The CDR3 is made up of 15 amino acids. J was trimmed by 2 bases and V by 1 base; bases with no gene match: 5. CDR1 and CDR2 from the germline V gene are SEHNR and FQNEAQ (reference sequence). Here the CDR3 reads CASSLEGLPTYEQYF. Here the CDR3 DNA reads TGTGCCAGCAGCTTAGAGGGACTACCGACCTACGAGCAGTACTTC.

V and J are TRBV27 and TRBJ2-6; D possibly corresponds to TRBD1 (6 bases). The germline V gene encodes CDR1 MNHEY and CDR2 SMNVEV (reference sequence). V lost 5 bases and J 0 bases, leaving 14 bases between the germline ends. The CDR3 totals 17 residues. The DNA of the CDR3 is TGTGCCAGCAGTCCCCGAACACAGGGCTCTGGGGCCAACGTCCTGACTTTC. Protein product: CASSPRTQGSGANVLTF.

The CDR3 here is CASSEQGIYEQYF. CDR3 bases: TGTGCCAGCAGTGAACAGGGGATCTACGAGCAGTACTTC. This chain uses TRBV2 with TRBJ2-7; tentatively, D is TRBD1 (6 bases). In germline, CDR1 is SNHLY, CDR2 FYNNEI. The CDR3 covers 13 residues. V dropped 2 bases and J dropped 3 bases, with 8 bases sitting between them.

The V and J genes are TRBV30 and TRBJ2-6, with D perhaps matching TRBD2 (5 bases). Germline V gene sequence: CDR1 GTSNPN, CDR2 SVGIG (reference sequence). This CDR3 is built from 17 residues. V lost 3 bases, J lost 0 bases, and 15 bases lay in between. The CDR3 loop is CAWRREPMGSGANVLTF. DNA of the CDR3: TGTGCCTGGAGGAGGGAGCCCATGGGCTCTGGGGCCAACGTCCTGACTTTC.